The rows below give T cell receptor beta chains drawn from one sample of a study of control samples from healthy donors and cancer patients. The data were produced by immunoSEQ multiplex PCR, yet TCRdb's version contains in-frame clones alone and is incomplete. The table has roughly 180,000 clones, around 93% seen once. What was sequenced was blood. These receptors were taken from an older woman in good health. Both conserved end residues are part of each CDR3. Each record gives: J gene, D gene, V gene, clone size, CDR3 DNA, CDR3 protein. A D gene is named only where the DNA matches it firmly. Some rows mark clone size as missing; the rest say once, few, many or name a class of expanded clone.

TRBJ2-7 | - | TRBV7-2 | - | TGTGCCAGCAGCAAATCGACAGACACCTACGAGCAGTACTTC | CASSKSTDTYEQYF
TRBJ1-4 | - | TRBV4-3 | - | TGCGCCAGCAGCCAAGTAGGGTTAGGGGAGGAAAAACTGTTTTTT | CASSQVGLGEEKLFF
TRBJ1-2 | - | TRBV10-3 | few | TGTGCCATCAGCCCGGGCACAGGTACGGGTGGCTACACCTTC | CAISPGTGTGGYTF
TRBJ2-7 | - | TRBV18 | once | TGTGCCAGCTCACCAAAACCGGGGGGCCACGAGCAGTACTTC | CASSPKPGGHEQYF
TRBJ1-1 | - | TRBV27 | - | TGTGCCAGCAGTTTAGATTTCTCCGGTCGTTGGGTTGAAGCTTTCTTT | CASSLDFSGRWVEAFF
TRBJ2-7 | TRBD2 | TRBV11-1 | - | TGTGCCAGCAGCTTAGAGGGGACTAGAAGGAACGAGCAGTACTTC | CASSLEGTRRNEQYF
TRBJ2-5 | TRBD1 | TRBV7-6 | - | TGTGCCAGCAGCTTGGACAGGGCAGAGACCCAGTACTTC | CASSLDRAETQYF
TRBJ1-3 | - | TRBV5-1 | - | TGCGCCAGCAGCTTGTATGGGACTGGGACAAACACCATATATTTT | CASSLYGTGTNTIYF
TRBJ1-1 | TRBD1 | TRBV25-1 | few | TGTGCCAGCAGCCGCCGACAGGGGCCTCCTGAAGCTTTCTTT | CASSRRQGPPEAFF
TRBJ2-7 | - | TRBV7-8 | - | TGTGCCAGCAGCTTAACGGGATCTAGGGAGCAGTACTTC | CASSLTGSREQYF
TRBJ1-5 | - | TRBV6-5 | - | TGTGCCAGCAGTCCCCGCGGACAGTCTAATCAGCCCCAGCATTTT | CASSPRGQSNQPQHF
TRBJ1-2 | - | TRBV7-9 | - | TGTGCCAGCAGCTTAAATACCCAAGCATATGGCTACACCTTC | CASSLNTQAYGYTF
TRBJ2-3 | - | TRBV20-1 | - | TGCAGTGCCTACCACGGGGATACGCAGTATTTT | CSAYHGDTQYF
TRBJ1-1 | - | TRBV18 | - | TGTGCCAGCTCACCACCCGTCTGGGCCGGGCCCAACACTGAAGCTTTCTTT | CASSPPVWAGPNTEAFF
TRBJ2-1 | - | TRBV27 | once | TGTGCCAGCAGTCCGAGGTCGGGAGCGCAGCAGTTCTTC | CASSPRSGAQQFF
TRBJ1-6 | TRBD1 | TRBV5-6 | - | TGTGCCAGCAGCTTGCCGGGACAGGGGGTTCGGCGTTCACCCCTCCACTTT | CASSLPGQGVRRSPLHF
TRBJ2-5 | TRBD2 | TRBV5-1 | - | TGCGCCAGCAGCTCCGGAGCGGGGGGCGAGGAGACCCAGTACTTC | CASSSGAGGEETQYF
TRBJ1-3 | - | TRBV7-9 | - | TGTGCCAGCAGCCCGACACAGTTGGTGGTGAACACCATATATTTT | CASSPTQLVVNTIYF
TRBJ2-3 | - | TRBV2 | - | TGTGCCAGCCAAGAAGCCCCAAGCACAGATACGCAGTATTTT | CASQEAPSTDTQYF
TRBJ2-1 | TRBD2 | TRBV6-5 | - | TGTGCCAGCAGCCCCTTAGGGCGGGGGGCAAATGAGCAGTTCTTC | CASSPLGRGANEQFF
TRBJ1-5 | - | TRBV5-5 | - | TGTGCCAGCAGCTTGTGGTTTCCCTACCGGGGCAATCAGCCCCAGCATTTT | CASSLWFPYRGNQPQHF
TRBJ1-2 | - | TRBV19 | - | TGTGCCAGTAGTAACCCCTCGGGTGGCTACACCTTC | CASSNPSGGYTF
TRBJ1-6 | - | TRBV19 | - | TGTGCCAGTAGTAACCCGACCGCCGGCAAGGAAAGGTCAGGGCCCCTCCACTTT | CASSNPTAGKERSGPLHF
TRBJ1-3 | - | TRBV7-7 | - | TGTGCCAGCAGCTTCCAGGCAGGGCCTGGAAACACCATATATTTT | CASSFQAGPGNTIYF